This TCR beta chain was documented in a study of regulatory T cells in long-lasting Graves disease. Study-wide findings and caveats: Among persistent patients, a larger number of public clonotypes were shared (approximately 3,000) than among newly diagnosed patients (under 1,000). Favoring TRBV28, TRBJ1-2 and TRBJ2-5 was a feature seen in persistent disease.

Looked up from germline, CDR1 is SGHVS and CDR2 is FQNEAQ. CDR3 length: 14 residues. V lost 5 bases and J 5 bases, leaving 16 bases between the germline ends. Regarding time point: persistent/refractory GD, antithyroid drugs over 5 years with positive TRAb. PBMCs provided the RNA from which the TCR library was made. There are many counts of this clonotype. The antigen is not known. The TCR beta library used iRepertoire HTBI primers with Arm-PCR amplification of CDR3. MiXCR was run by TCRdb on the multiplex PCR reads, yielding one entry per CDR3 protein. The sample has 400,000 to 450,000 distinct CDR3 sequences, around a quarter seen once.

The receptor was isolated from a female donor with Graves disease. This sample comprised peripheral blood mononuclear cells (PBMCs), obtained when the disease was refractory, from a patient treated with antithyroid drugs. The V and J genes are TRBV7-8 and TRBJ2-7, with D possibly being TRBD2 (7 bases). CDR3 residues: CASSPSSGGDEQYF. As DNA, the CDR3 is TGTGCCAGCAGCCCCAGTTCGGGGGGCGACGAGCAGTACTTC.